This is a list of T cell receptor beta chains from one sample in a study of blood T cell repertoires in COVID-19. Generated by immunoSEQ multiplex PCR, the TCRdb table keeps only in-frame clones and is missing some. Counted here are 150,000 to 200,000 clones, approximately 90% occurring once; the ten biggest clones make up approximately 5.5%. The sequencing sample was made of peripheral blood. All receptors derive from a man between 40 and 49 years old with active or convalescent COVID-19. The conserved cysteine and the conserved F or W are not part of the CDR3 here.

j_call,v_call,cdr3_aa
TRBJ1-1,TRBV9,ASSVAGGNYMNTEAF
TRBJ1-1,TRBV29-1,SVQEGGHILRRAF
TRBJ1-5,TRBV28,ASSSAGRYSNQPQH
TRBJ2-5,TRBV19,ASSINHAAGRETQY
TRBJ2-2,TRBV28,ASSPAGGPTGELF
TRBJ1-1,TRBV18,ASSRQGRDTEAF
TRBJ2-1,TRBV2,ASTRGLAKF
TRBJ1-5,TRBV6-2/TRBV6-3,ASSSGQGAQPQH
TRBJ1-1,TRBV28,ASSHHREPDTEAF
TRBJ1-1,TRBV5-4,ASSWEQNTEAF
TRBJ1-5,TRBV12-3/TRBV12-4,ASTLTKNQPQH
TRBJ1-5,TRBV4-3,ASSQDRSNQPQH
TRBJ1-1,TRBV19,ASCAAKNTEAF
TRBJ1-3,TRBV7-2,ASSYSHSSGNTIY
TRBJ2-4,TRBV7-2,ASSLFSREAKNIQY
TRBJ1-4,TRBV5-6,ASSYQGSSEKLF
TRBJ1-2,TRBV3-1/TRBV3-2,ASRLKGGSDGYT
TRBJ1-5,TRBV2,ASSDGTGNQPQH
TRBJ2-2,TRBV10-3,AISESPGGFGELF
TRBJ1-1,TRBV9,ASSRDTEAF
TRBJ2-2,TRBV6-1,ASSVGGGSGTGELF
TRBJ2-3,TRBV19,ASTRDRIGTDTQY
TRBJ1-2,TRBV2,ASSPLGGYT
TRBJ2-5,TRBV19,ASSIRLSQETQY
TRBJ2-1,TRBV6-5,ASSLGGSLYNEQF
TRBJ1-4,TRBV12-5,ASGLNRGEKLF
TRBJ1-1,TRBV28,ASSLPGRTEAF
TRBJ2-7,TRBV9,ASSPKTGASYEQY
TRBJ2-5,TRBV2,ASGTSGETQY
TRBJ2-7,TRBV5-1,ASSRDPGGSYEQY
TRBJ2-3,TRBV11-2,ASSPYSGGTDTQY
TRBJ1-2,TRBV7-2,ASSSRQEIYGYT
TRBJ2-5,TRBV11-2,ASSQIAGGGETQY
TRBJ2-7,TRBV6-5,ASSQQGYEQY
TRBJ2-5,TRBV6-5,ASRVAGGKETQY
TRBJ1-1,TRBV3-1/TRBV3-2,ASSHQGGAGLEAF
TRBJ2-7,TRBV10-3,AISELGGEQY
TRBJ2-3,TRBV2,ASRESIADTQY
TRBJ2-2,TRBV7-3,ASSLTGGPLNTGELF
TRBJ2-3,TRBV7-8,ASSLASLAGSTDTQY
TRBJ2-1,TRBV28,ASSSRLAGAGEQF
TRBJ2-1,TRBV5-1,ASSLTTSGSTGEQF
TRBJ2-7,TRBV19,ASSMSSGSFYEQY
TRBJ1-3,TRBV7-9,ASSLTTGSFSGNTIY
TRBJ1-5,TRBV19,ASSGRGGGNQPQH
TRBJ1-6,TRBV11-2,ASSFSFSRVFIPLH
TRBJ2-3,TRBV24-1,ATSDKTGRDTQY
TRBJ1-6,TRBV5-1,ASSLGGERVSPLH
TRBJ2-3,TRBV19,ASSIGLAGLTDTQY
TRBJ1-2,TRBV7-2,ASSVDRGGGYT
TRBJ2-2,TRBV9,ASSVGPAGELF
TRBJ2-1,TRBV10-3,AISYLGTGDYNEQF